This entry describes one T cell receptor (beta chain). This specimen comes from a study of OX40 agonist ivuxolimab in advanced cancers. The repertoire was sequenced with immunoSEQ multiplex PCR; TCRdb's copy has only in-frame clones and lacks some. This table has 65,000 to 90,000 clones, 80% to 90% appearing once. The length of the CDR3 is 13 residues. Trimming shortened V by 5 bases and J by 3 bases, and 10 bases separated the two germline ends. From germline, CDR1 is MNHEY and CDR2 SVGAGI. The sequences come from CD4+ or CD8+ T cells sorted from blood, collected in a trial of the OX40 agonist ivuxolimab. The receptor's source is an adult with an advanced solid tumor such as melanoma, head and neck, liver or kidney cancer. The chain has TRBV6-5 and TRBJ1-1, with no clear D. CDR3 coding DNA: TGTGCCAGCAGTATCCGGGATTACACTGAAGCTTTCTTT. Translation gives CASSIRDYTEAFF.